Reported below is one T cell receptor (beta chain). Its antigen remains undetermined. Base qualities are not recorded, but no much larger clone differs from it by a single base. The source of the sample is a study of memory CD4+ T cells and cytomegalovirus serostatus (dated by TCRdb to the late 2010s). In the study overall: The cohort included roughly 33 healthy adults from Belgium, of whom 9 were CMV seropositive and some 24 were CMV seronegative. To replicate a published TCR-based CMV serostatus classifier, the researchers sequenced the CD4+ memory TCRbeta repertoires of a Belgian cohort whose cytomegalovirus serostatus was known.

A FACSAria II was used to sort memory CD4+ T cells, defined as single viable CD3+CD4+CD8-CD45RO+ cells. CMV serostatus was assessed using a Roche Elecsys assay, by which serum IgG against CMV pp150, pp28, p38 and p52 was detected. Following thawing, total CD4+ T cells were enriched through positive selection using CD4 magnetic microbeads. The samples came from a different study that was designed specifically to examine the CD4+ T cell memory repertoire. Peripheral blood mononuclear cells were isolated and cryopreserved following standard operating procedures; serum was stored at -80 °C. CD3-PerCP (BW264/56), CD4-APC (RPA-T4), CD45RO-PE (UCHT1) and CD8-Pacific Orange (3B5) antibodies were used for staining, and non-viable cells were excluded with Sytox blue. The Quick-DNA Microprep Kit was used to extract genomic DNA from the sorted cells. TCRbeta DNA was amplified with the immunoSEQ hsTCRbeta kit following the manufacturer's protocol. TCRbeta libraries were sequenced on an Illumina MiSeq instrument. As for the original processing: Once out-of-frame sequences had been removed, 2,204,828 distinct TCRbeta sequences were left, which works out to an average of roughly 64,000 per individual. Each individual was scored using the number of 164 previously reported CMV-associated TCRbeta sequences that the individual carried and the total number of productive distinct TCRbeta sequences. A beta-binomial model was reimplemented in Python, and random forests from scikit-learn, run with default parameters, were trained on data from the US cohort. Classifier performance on the Belgian cohort was summarized as median AUC with percentile confidence intervals calculated over 10,000 bootstrap iterations. This is the immuneACCESS table as TCRdb keeps it, with only in-frame sequences that have V and J called. A part of the clones is gone; compared with another copy, unresolved V genes explain less than half, and the rest is unexplained. Clonal size and the V and J genes are those of that table, whereas D and trimming came from the DNA. Counted in this sample were 60,000 to 70,000 clones; roughly three quarters of them appeared once. The ten most abundant clones make up about 4.5% of the sample.

Points the paper makes about the study in general: CMV serostatus prediction reached a median bootstrapped AUC of 0.95 with the original framework and just over 0.9 with a US-trained random forest. Only CD4+CD45RO+ memory cells were sequenced, unlike the original study, which covered naive and memory CD4+ and CD8+ populations. The results were interpreted as suggesting that the CMV-associated TCR signature is largely present in the CD4+ memory repertoire. A median bootstrapped AUC of around 0.95 with a 95% CI of 0.76-1.00 was achieved on the Belgian cohort by the original-framework classifier. Of more than 150 previously reported CMV-associated TCRbeta sequences, some 73 appeared in the CD4+ memory repertoires, each in one to five individuals.

The germline V gene yields SGHDT for CDR1 and YYEEEE for CDR2. From the cysteine through the phenylalanine, the CDR3 covers 15 amino acids. CDR3 DNA only is kept here, 45 bases in frame from base 1. V drops 4 bases and J drops 1 base, leaving 13 bases in between. This TCR was sampled from an adult in good health and CMV-seropositive. Sequencing was carried out using memory CD4+ T cells from blood. The chain is made from TRBV5-6 and TRBJ2-3; a tentative D call is TRBD2 (6 bases match). CDR3 protein: CASSPIKRGTDTQYF. The DNA sequence is as follows: TGTGCCAGCAGCCCAATAAAGCGGGGCACAGATACGCAGTATTTT.